This T cell receptor beta chain originates from a study of graft-versus-host responses after intestinal transplantation. As regards this clone: Its antigen is not identified.

Only in-frame clones appear in the TCRdb table, and some are missing; sequencing was by immunoSEQ multiplex PCR. Here the sample spans about 150,000 clones, around 90% being singletons. V shed 2 bases and J shed 4 bases, with 9 bases lying between them. The CDR3 consists of 14 residues. The germline V gene has CDR1 MNHEY and CDR2 SMNVEV (reference sequence). General study results and limits: Peak circulating GvH clone levels were associated with early post-transplant HvG declines.

The sequence derives from a human donor who received an intestinal transplant. The source was unstimulated CD4+ T cells sorted from spleen or lymph node cells, collected before intestinal transplant. The rearrangement links TRBV27 to TRBJ2-1, with D unresolved. The CDR3 DNA reads TGTGCCAGCAGTTTACCGGGTATATACAATGAGCAGTTCTTC. Protein sequence: CASSLPGIYNEQFF.